A selection of T cell receptor beta chains follows, all from one sample in a study of cytomegalovirus exposure and HLA in healthy donors. TCRdb's table, derived via immunoSEQ multiplex PCR, lists solely in-frame clones and lacks some. Among 110,000 or so clones listed, approximately 69% were seen once. The material sequenced was PBMCs. The receptor set was obtained from a man aged 30-40 years in good health and CMV-seronegative. Both conserved end residues are part of each CDR3. The D gene is left open where the match is weak. Clone size is given for some rows only: seen once, a few or many times, or a class if the clone is expanded.

j_gene,d_gene,abundance,v_gene,len,CDR3aa,CDR3nt
TRBJ1-2,TRBD1,NA,TRBV7-9,12,CTSSPDRVGYTF,TGTACCAGCAGCCCAGACAGGGTAGGCTACACCTTC
TRBJ1-4,NA,NA,TRBV20-1,11,CSAPRNEKLFF,TGCAGTGCCCCTCGGAATGAAAAACTGTTTTTT
TRBJ2-7,TRBD2,NA,TRBV9,13,CASSSGRTYEQYF,TGTGCCAGCAGCTCCGGGAGGACCTACGAGCAGTACTTC
TRBJ2-2,NA,NA,TRBV4-2,19,CASSQDEGFMGRNTGELFF,TGTGCCAGCAGCCAAGACGAAGGTTTTATGGGGAGAAACACCGGGGAGCTGTTTTTT
TRBJ2-3,NA,NA,TRBV19,15,CASSIQTTGWDTQYF,TGTGCCAGTAGTATCCAAACAACAGGGTGGGATACGCAGTATTTT
TRBJ2-7,TRBD1,NA,TRBV2,15,CASSASGTGTYEQYF,TGTGCCAGCAGTGCCTCCGGGACAGGGACCTACGAGCAGTACTTC
TRBJ2-7,TRBD1,NA,TRBV19,14,CASSPGTGGWEQYF,TGTGCCAGTAGTCCTGGGACAGGGGGTTGGGAGCAGTACTTC
TRBJ2-1,TRBD1,NA,TRBV6-5,13,CASTNVGTGEQFF,TGTGCCAGCACCAACGTCGGGACAGGTGAGCAGTTCTTC
TRBJ1-4,NA,few,TRBV4-3,19,CASSQDAFASMGAREKLFF,TGCGCCAGCAGCCAAGACGCCTTTGCGTCTATGGGGGCGAGGGAAAAACTGTTTTTT
TRBJ1-1,TRBD1,NA,TRBV4-2,16,CASSQGRGRTNTEAFF,TGTGCCAGCAGCCAAGGAAGGGGGCGAACGAACACTGAAGCTTTCTTT
TRBJ2-7,TRBD1,NA,TRBV7-9,14,CASSLDRSTYEQYF,TGTGCCAGCAGCTTGGACAGGAGCACCTATGAGCAGTACTTC
TRBJ1-1,TRBD1,NA,TRBV28,14,CASSPGQLNTEAFF,TGTGCCAGCAGCCCGGGACAGTTGAACACTGAAGCTTTCTTT
TRBJ2-1,NA,NA,TRBV28,15,CASSLRTEGTNEQFF,TGTGCCAGCAGTCTCCGAACGGAGGGCACCAATGAGCAGTTCTTC
TRBJ2-4,NA,NA,TRBV5-1,15,CASSSGVERKNIQYF,TGCGCCAGCAGCTCGGGTGTGGAAAGAAAAAACATTCAGTACTTC
TRBJ1-2,TRBD1,NA,TRBV18,15,CASSPGTGSYYGYTF,TGTGCCAGCTCACCAGGGACAGGGTCCTACTATGGCTACACCTTC
TRBJ1-4,NA,few,TRBV28,15,CASSPNRAVYEKLFF,TGTGCCAGCAGCCCAAACAGGGCTGTATATGAAAAACTGTTTTTT
TRBJ2-7,TRBD2,NA,TRBV28,15,CASRLTSGRSNEQYF,TGTGCCAGCAGGTTAACTAGCGGGAGATCAAACGAGCAGTACTTC
TRBJ1-2,NA,NA,TRBV21-1,16,CASSKVRTGANYGYTF,TGTGCCAGCAGCAAAGTCCGGACAGGAGCTAACTATGGCTACACCTTC
TRBJ1-1,NA,NA,TRBV7-2,15,CASSPFAALNTEAFF,TGTGCCAGCAGCCCCTTTGCGGCCTTGAACACTGAAGCTTTCTTT
TRBJ2-7,TRBD2,NA,TRBV4-3,16,CASSQDLAGGLYEQYF,TGCGCCAGCAGCCAAGATTTAGCGGGAGGTCTATACGAGCAGTACTTC
TRBJ1-5,TRBD1,NA,TRBV7-2,14,CASSPRQGYQPQHF,TGTGCCAGCAGCCCCCGACAGGGTTATCAGCCCCAGCATTTT
TRBJ1-1,NA,NA,TRBV9,14,CASSVDLKNTEAFF,TGTGCCAGCAGCGTAGATTTAAAGAACACTGAAGCTTTCTTT
TRBJ1-1,NA,NA,TRBV11-3,13,CASSPPGNTEAFF,TGTGCCAGCAGCCCCCCCGGGAACACTGAAGCTTTCTTT
TRBJ1-3,NA,once,TRBV6-5,16,CASSYLTASSGNTIYF,TGTGCCAGCAGTTACCTGACAGCCAGCTCTGGAAACACCATATATTTT
TRBJ2-7,TRBD1,NA,TRBV28,15,CASSPRDRHTYEQYF,TGTGCCAGCAGTCCGAGGGACAGGCATACCTACGAGCAGTACTTC
TRBJ2-7,NA,NA,TRBV7-8,15,CASRVDRDPFYEQYF,TGTGCCAGCAGGGTTGACAGAGACCCTTTTTACGAGCAGTACTTC
TRBJ2-3,TRBD2,NA,TRBV7-3,15,CASSLVGGSTDTQYF,TGTGCCAGCAGCTTAGTCGGCGGGAGCACAGACACGCAGTATTTT
TRBJ1-2,TRBD1,NA,TRBV7-2,15,CASSAGQGANYGYTF,TGTGCCAGCAGCGCGGGACAGGGGGCTAACTATGGCTACACCTTC
TRBJ2-3,NA,NA,TRBV28,13,CASSFTRPDTQYF,TGTGCCAGCAGTTTCACCAGGCCAGATACGCAGTATTTT
TRBJ2-7,NA,once,TRBV15,16,CATSRDPGGRVYEQYF,TGTGCCACCAGCAGAGATCCCGGGGGGCGGGTTTACGAGCAGTACTTC
TRBJ2-7,NA,NA,TRBV28,16,CASSSPGSGGSYEQYF,TGTGCCAGCAGCTCCCCGGGATCCGGGGGCTCCTACGAGCAGTACTTC
TRBJ1-1,TRBD1,few,TRBV19,13,CASSQREGGEAFF,TGTGCCAGTAGTCAAAGGGAAGGGGGCGAGGCTTTCTTT
TRBJ2-1,NA,NA,TRBV27,15,CASSLSILPDYEQFF,TGTGCCAGCAGTTTATCGATCCTACCCGACTATGAGCAGTTCTTC
TRBJ1-2,NA,few,TRBV4-3,14,CASSQGGGSDGYTF,TGCGCCAGCAGCCAGGGGGGGGGATCGGATGGCTACACCTTC
TRBJ2-7,TRBD2,NA,TRBV5-1,15,CASSLAPSGSYEQYF,TGCGCCAGCAGCTTGGCCCCTAGCGGGTCCTACGAGCAGTACTTC